The 29 T cell receptor beta chains in this list originate from one sample, sequenced in a study of a mutant IDH1 vaccine in newly diagnosed glioma. Time point: week 35, safety follow-up. Every vaccine dose comprised 300 ug of mutant IDH1 20-mer peptide plus topical imiquimod. Sequencing used immunoSEQ multiplex PCR; TCRdb keeps in-frame clones, though not all of them. This sample has about 50,000 clones; approximately 80% occur once, and the top ten carry approximately 4%. These receptors lack a known antigen. Here the sequenced sample was PBMCs, taken from a glioma patient whose treatment included an IDH1 peptide vaccine. These receptors were collected from a woman younger than 30 with glioma.

The chain uses TRBV6-5 and TRBJ1-3; TRBD1 is a possible D gene (5 bases). The CDR3 has 14 residues. Germline V gives CDR1 MNHEY, CDR2 SVGAGI. V lost 4 bases and J lost 7, with 14 bases in between. The CDR3 DNA reads TGTGCCAGCAGTTCCACCAGGGTCGGTAACACCATATATTTT. Translating gives CASSSTRVGNTIYF.

The chain uses TRBV6-5 and TRBJ2-1; TRBD2 matches 8 bases. The CDR3 runs to 15 residues. CDR1 is MNHEY, CDR2 SVGAGI, per germline. V trimming: 0 bases; J trimming: 10 bases; junction bases outside the gene matches: 8. The CDR3 reads CASSYSLSGSDEQFF. CDR3 DNA: TGTGCCAGCAGTTACTCACTCAGCGGGAGCGACGAGCAGTTCTTC.

This chain joins TRBV4-2 and TRBJ2-7, with 7 nucleotides matching TRBD1. The germline V gene has CDR1 LGHNA and CDR2 YNFKEQ. Unmatched junction bases numbered 0, after V lost 0 bases and J lost 4 bases. The CDR3 loop spans 13 amino acids. CDR3 bases: TGTGCCAGCAGCCAAGACAGGGGGTACGAGCAGTACTTC. Translated, it gives CASSQDRGYEQYF.

This rearrangement joins TRBV4-1 to TRBJ1-1, with 7 bases that match TRBD1. Germline CDR1 is MGHRA and CDR2 is YSYEKL. Trimming at V came to 1 base and at J to 8 bases, leaving 10 bases not matched to a gene. This CDR3 region has 15 residues. The CDR3 DNA sequence: TGCGCCAGCAGCCAAGGGGGAGGGGGCAGGATGGAAGCTTTCTTT. It is translated as CASSQGGGGRMEAFF.

V usage is TRBV6-1 and J usage is TRBJ2-3; 8 nucleotides line up with TRBD1. The CDR3 loop spans 15 amino acids. The V segment lost 1 base and the J segment 1 base; nucleotides outside the gene matches: 1. Per germline, CDR1 MNHNS and CDR2 SASEGT. CDR3 DNA: TGTGCCAGCAGTGAAGAGACAGGGGGCACAGATACGCAGTATTTT. Translating gives CASSEETGGTDTQYF.

J is TRBJ1-1 and V is TRBV7-9; D uncertain. V lost 5 bases, J lost 6 bases, and 19 bases lay in between. This CDR3 contains 15 residues. Germline V lookup: CDR1 SEHNR, CDR2 FQNEAQ (reference sequence). The CDR3 DNA reads TGTGCCAGCAGCCCAACGAACAGTGGGCGCGCTGAAGCTTTCTTT. Translated, it gives CASSPTNSGRAEAFF.

The chain carries TRBV9 and TRBJ2-1; 12 bases match TRBD2. This CDR3 has 17 residues. Looked up from germline, CDR1 is SGDLS and CDR2 is YYNGEE. With V trimmed by 4 bases and J by 4 bases, 9 bases remained unmatched. The CDR3 nucleotides are TGTGCCAGCAGCTTAAGACTAGCGGGAGCCTCTTACAATGAGCAGTTCTTC. It translates to CASSLRLAGASYNEQFF.

The rearrangement joins TRBV4-1 to TRBJ2-7; 7 nucleotides align to TRBD2. Germline V gives CDR1 MGHRA, CDR2 YSYEKL. The CDR3 loop spans 17 amino acids. V lost 0 bases, J lost 2 bases, and 10 bases stayed unmatched. The CDR3 DNA follows: TGCGCCAGCAGCCAAGATAAGGGGCGACTAGCCCCCTACGAGCAGTACTTC. Translated, it gives CASSQDKGRLAPYEQYF.

V and J are TRBV7-9 and TRBJ1-1; TRBD1 aligns across 7 bases. The CDR3 has 14 amino acids. Germline V gives CDR1 SEHNR, CDR2 FQNEAQ (reference sequence). Unmatched junction bases numbered 9, after V lost 7 bases and J lost 4 bases. CDR3 amino acids: CASIYLAGGTEAFF. CDR3 nucleotide sequence: TGTGCCAGCATTTATTTGGCAGGGGGCACTGAAGCTTTCTTT.

The V call is TRBV11-2, the J call TRBJ2-7, with TRBD2 matching 10 bases. Losses at the gene ends were 5 bases for V and 0 bases for J; bases not matched to a gene: 7. The CDR3 totals 16 residues. CDR1 is SGHAT, CDR2 FQNNGV, per germline. The chain's CDR3 is CASSPTSGLSSYEQYF. The CDR3, as DNA: TGTGCCAGCAGCCCGACTAGCGGGCTTAGCTCCTACGAGCAGTACTTC.

This chain links TRBV12-5 with TRBJ1-1, with 7 nucleotides matching TRBD1. The CDR3 is 16 residues long. Trimming removed 4 bases from V and 5 bases from J; junction bases left unmatched: 13. Germline V gene sequence: CDR1 LGHNT, CDR2 FRNRAP. The CDR3, as DNA: TGTGCTAGTGGTTCAGCAACAGGGGATCGTCGAACTGAAGCTTTCTTT. This codes for CASGSATGDRRTEAFF.

The CDR3 DNA reads TGTGCCAGCAGTTCCCGGACTCTAACAGATACGCAGTATTTT. Its protein is CASSSRTLTDTQYF. The chain couples TRBV6-5 to TRBJ2-3; possible D gene TRBD2, 5 bases. Germline V lookup: CDR1 MNHEY, CDR2 SVGAGI. The ends were cut back, 4 bases at V and 3 bases at J, with 11 bases in the middle. The CDR3 has 14 residues.

The chain combines TRBV30 with TRBJ2-7; TRBD2 is a possible D gene (6 bases). Germline CDR1 GTSNPN, CDR2 SVGIG (reference sequence). The CDR3 is 15 residues long. V was clipped by 0 bases and J by 2 bases, with 14 bases between them. CDR3 coding DNA: TGTGCCTGGAGTGTCGGGCGGGGAAAGACCTACGAGCAGTACTTC. Encoded protein: CAWSVGRGKTYEQYF.

The V gene is TRBV29-1, the J gene TRBJ2-3; D may correspond to TRBD1 or TRBD2 (6 bases each). V lost 2 bases, J lost 5 bases, and 17 bases lay in between. Germline V lookup: CDR1 SQVTM, CDR2 ANQGSEA. The CDR3 spans 15 residues. The CDR3 reads CSVERRGAQGDTQYF. The CDR3 DNA reads as TGCAGCGTTGAACGGAGGGGGGCGCAGGGAGATACGCAGTATTTT.

This clone was seen a single time. V and J are TRBV27 and TRBJ1-2, with D unclear. Looked up from germline, CDR1 is MNHEY and CDR2 is SMNVEV (reference sequence). Trimming shortened V by 3 bases and J by 8 bases, and 22 bases separated the two germline ends. CDR3 length: 16 residues. In DNA form, the CDR3 reads TGTGCCAGCAGTTTTCTCACCGGGGAAGGGATGCGGGGCTACACCTTC. Translation: CASSFLTGEGMRGYTF.

J is TRBJ2-7 and V is TRBV27; 8 bases are a match to TRBD1. The CDR3 length is 14 residues. V was clipped by 0 bases and J by 5 bases; unmatched bases: 3. The germline gives CDR1 MNHEY, CDR2 SMNVEV (reference sequence). DNA for the CDR3: TGTGCCAGCAGTTTATCCAGGGGGCGCGACGAGCAGTACTTC. The encoded protein is CASSLSRGRDEQYF.

V and J are TRBV6-6 and TRBJ2-1; D gene uncertain. Deletions cut 5 bases from V and 1 base from J, with 9 bases between. The CDR3 is 14 amino acids. CDR1 and CDR2 (germline): MNHNY, SVGAGI (reference sequence). The CDR3 loop is CASSSSLSYNEQFF. The CDR3 DNA follows: TGTGCCAGCAGTAGCTCTCTTTCCTACAATGAGCAGTTCTTC.

J is TRBJ2-5 and V is TRBV5-8; the D gene is possibly TRBD1 (6 bases). Germline CDR1 is SGHTS and CDR2 is YDEGEE. V was cut by 9 bases and J by 1 base, with 10 bases left in between. CDR3 length: 12 residues. The CDR3 nucleotides are TGTGCCACTGGGGGCCCCCAAGAGACCCAGTACTTC. Amino acid sequence: CATGGPQETQYF.

The chain joins TRBV5-1 to TRBJ2-2; 10 bases fit TRBD1. Germline trimming cut 0 bases from V and 6 bases from J; bases unmatched to any gene: 8. Germline CDR1 and CDR2: SGHRS and YFSETQ. The CDR3 runs 17 residues. As DNA, the CDR3 is TGCGCCAGCAGCTTGGGCCCTAGACAGGGGGCAGCCGGGGAGCTGTTTTTT. It translates to CASSLGPRQGAAGELFF.

This clone was seen a single time. V usage is TRBV7-8 and J usage is TRBJ1-2; D is unresolved. The germline V gene encodes CDR1 SGHVS and CDR2 FQNEAQ. Trimming removed 5 bases at V and 3 bases at J, with 10 bases between. The CDR3 extends over 13 amino acids. In DNA, the CDR3 is TGTGCCAGCAGCCCGATCCCCGACTATGGCTACACCTTC. Its translation is CASSPIPDYGYTF.

This clone appeared once. The rearrangement joins TRBV5-4 to TRBJ1-4; D perhaps matches TRBD1 (6 bases). Germline CDR1 and CDR2: SGHNT and YYREEE (reference sequence). V was clipped by 6 bases and J by 6 bases, with 21 bases between them. CDR3 length: 16 amino acids. The CDR3 protein is CASTFWGGAVDEKLFF. In DNA form, the CDR3 reads TGTGCCAGCACTTTCTGGGGGGGGGCCGTTGATGAAAAACTGTTTTTT.

The chain uses TRBV4-1 and TRBJ1-2; no definite D call. The germline V and J ends were trimmed by 4 bases and 6 bases, with 6 bases remaining between them. CDR3 length equals 11 residues. Germline CDR1 and CDR2: MGHRA and YSYEKL. Here the CDR3 reads CASSRADGYTF. The DNA of the CDR3 is TGCGCCAGCAGCCGGGCAGATGGCTACACCTTC.

V gene TRBV7-9 combines with J gene TRBJ1-4, with 7 bases aligning to TRBD1. The CDR3 is made up of 15 amino acids. The ends lost 1 base at V and 7 bases at J; junction bases unmatched: 6. CDR1 SEHNR and CDR2 FQNEAQ come from the germline V gene (reference sequence). CDR3 in amino acids: CASSLGRGPSEKLFF. The CDR3 DNA reads TGTGCCAGCAGCTTAGGGAGGGGGCCCAGTGAAAAACTGTTTTTT.

The J gene is TRBJ2-6, the V gene TRBV6-5, with D possibly being TRBD1 or TRBD2 (5 bases each). Germline loops: CDR1 MNHEY, CDR2 SVGAGI. CDR3 length equals 14 residues. The V end lost 4 bases, the J end lost 2 bases, and 6 bases lay between the germline ends. The CDR3 sequence is CASSWGTGANVLTF. CDR3 bases: TGTGCCAGCAGTTGGGGGACTGGGGCCAACGTCCTGACTTTC.

The chain recombines TRBV5-1 with TRBJ1-3, with 9 bases that match TRBD1. V trimming: 0 bases; J trimming: 4 bases; junction bases outside the gene matches: 5. Germline lookup yields CDR1 SGHRS and CDR2 YFSETQ. The length of the CDR3 is 16 residues. CDR3 in amino acids: CASSLDGTGPGNTIYF. For the CDR3, the DNA is TGCGCCAGCAGCTTGGATGGGACAGGGCCCGGAAACACCATATATTTT.

The chain employs TRBV5-1 and TRBJ2-5; either TRBD1 or TRBD2 may fit D (5 bases each). V lost 4 bases to trimming and J lost 5 bases, with 24 bases between them. The CDR3 is 17 residues long. CDR1 and CDR2 (germline): SGHRS, YFSETQ. The CDR3 sequence is CASSARDASPLGETQYF. The CDR3 nucleotides read TGCGCCAGCAGCGCCAGGGACGCCTCCCCACTCGGGGAGACCCAGTACTTC.

This chain uses TRBV13 with TRBJ2-7; D call uncertain. In germline, CDR1 is PRHDT, CDR2 FYEKMQ (reference sequence). Trimming removed 1 base at V and 4 bases at J, with 5 bases between. CDR3 length equals 12 residues. The CDR3 region has the DNA TGTGCCAGCAGCTTAGATGCGTACGAGCAGTACTTC. It encodes CASSLDAYEQYF. The full variable domain, completed using reference TRBV13 and TRBJ2-7, is AAGVIQSPRHLIKEKRETATLKCYPIPRHDTVYWYQQGPGQDPQFLISFYEKMQSDKGSIPDRFSAQQFSDYHSELNMSSLELGDSALYFCASSLDAYEQYFGPGTRLTVT.

This clone was observed a few times. This chain joins TRBV19 and TRBJ2-1; 9 bases align to TRBD1. The CDR3 is 17 residues long. V dropped 2 bases and J dropped 1; count of bases not matched to a gene: 6. Germline lookup yields CDR1 LNHDA and CDR2 SQIVND (reference sequence). This CDR3 reads CASSISEGQGSYNEQFF. The DNA of the CDR3 is TGTGCCAGTAGTATAAGTGAGGGACAGGGATCCTACAATGAGCAGTTCTTC.

J is TRBJ1-2 and V is TRBV25-1, with 11 bases that match TRBD1. This CDR3 is built from 14 residues. Germline trimming cut 3 bases from V and 7 bases from J; bases unmatched to any gene: 4. The germline gives CDR1 MGHDK, CDR2 SYGVNS. The CDR3 protein is CASSDGQGAGGYTF. CDR3 coding DNA: TGTGCCAGCAGTGACGGACAGGGGGCGGGTGGCTACACCTTC.